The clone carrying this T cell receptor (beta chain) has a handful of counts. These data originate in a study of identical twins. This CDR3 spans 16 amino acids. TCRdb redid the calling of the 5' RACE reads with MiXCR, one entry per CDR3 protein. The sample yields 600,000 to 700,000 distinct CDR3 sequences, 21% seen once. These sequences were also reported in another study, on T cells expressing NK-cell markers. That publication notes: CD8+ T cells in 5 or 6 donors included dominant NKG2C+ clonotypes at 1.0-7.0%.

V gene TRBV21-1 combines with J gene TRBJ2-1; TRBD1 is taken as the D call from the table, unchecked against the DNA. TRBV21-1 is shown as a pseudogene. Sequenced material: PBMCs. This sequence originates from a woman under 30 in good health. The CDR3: CASSKGGQGPYNEQFF. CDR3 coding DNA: TGTGCCAGCAGCAAAGGGGGACAGGGTCCATACAATGAGCAGTTCTTC.